Below, 28 T cell receptor beta chains from the same sample are listed, as sequenced in a study of cytotoxic CD8 clonotypes in ibrutinib-treated CLL. The table came from immunoSEQ multiplex PCR; TCRdb's copy has only in-frame clones and leaves some out. The sample lists about 270,000 clones; around 76% were seen once. Sequencing used PBMCs, obtained at disease progression, from a patient treated with ibrutinib. The receptor set was obtained from a human donor with chronic lymphocytic leukemia.

V is TRBV15 and J is TRBJ1-1; D is ambiguous. Germline V gene data show CDR1 as LNHNV and CDR2 as YYDKDF (reference sequence). The V end was cut by 1 base, the J end by 5 bases, with 17 bases between. This CDR3 contains 16 residues. The CDR3 DNA is TGTGCCACCAGCAGAGTTGGGGTTGGGAGGTCGACTGAAGCTTTCTTT. Residues: CATSRVGVGRSTEAFF.

The chain has TRBV10-2 and TRBJ2-3; D not certain. The CDR3 has 14 residues. V was cut by 4 bases and J by 2 bases, with 10 bases left in between. Germline CDR1 and CDR2: WSHSY and SAAADI. Here the CDR3 DNA reads TGCGCCAGCAGTGTTTACAGAATCACAGATACGCAGTATTTT. This sequence encodes CASSVYRITDTQYF.

This chain links TRBV7-3 with TRBJ2-1; TRBD2 matches 9 bases. Looked up from germline, CDR1 is SGHTA and CDR2 is FQGTGA. The CDR3 contains 16 residues. V trimming: 3 bases; J trimming: 4 bases; junction bases outside the gene matches: 7. The CDR3 DNA follows: TGTGCCAGCAGCTTGGCTAGCGGGGATCGATACAATGAGCAGTTCTTC. It encodes CASSLASGDRYNEQFF.

This clone occurred once. The rearrangement uses TRBV15 and TRBJ2-5; TRBD1 aligns across 7 bases. Germline V gives CDR1 LNHNV, CDR2 YYDKDF (reference sequence). This CDR3 comprises 13 residues. The V and J ends lost 4 bases and 2 bases, in that order; junction bases with no gene match: 1. Here the CDR3 DNA reads TGTGCCACCAGCATGGGACAGCAAGAGACCCAGTACTTC. It specifies CATSMGQQETQYF.

This clone was seen a single time. V and J are TRBV19 and TRBJ2-3, with D tentatively TRBD2 (6 bases). Trimming left V 8 bases short and J 2 bases short, with 17 bases between. CDR1 LNHDA and CDR2 SQIVND come from the germline V gene (reference sequence). There are 15 residues in the CDR3. CDR3 coding DNA: TGTGCCAGTGGGGGGAGAGGGAGGACCACAGATACGCAGTATTTT. This translates into CASGGRGRTTDTQYF.

The CDR3 sequence is CAISALPLQPNTGELFF. The DNA for the CDR3 is TGTGCCATCAGTGCCCTACCCTTGCAACCGAACACCGGGGAGCTGTTTTTT. The chain joins TRBV10-3 to TRBJ2-2; no reliable D call. Trimming cost V 4 bases and J 0 bases, with 15 bases left between them. CDR3 length equals 17 residues. Germline CDR1 is ENHRY and CDR2 is SYGVKD.

This clone has just a few counts. V and J are TRBV6-4 and TRBJ1-2; weak D call: TRBD1 (6 bases). Germline V lookup: CDR1 MRHNA, CDR2 SNTAGT. Trimming left V 0 bases short and J 8 bases short, with 10 bases between. The CDR3 is 13 amino acids. The DNA of the CDR3 is TGTGCCAGCAGTGACTCGGGGGCATGGGGCTACACCTTC. Its protein is CASSDSGAWGYTF.

The V gene is TRBV7-6, the J gene TRBJ2-7; D is unclear. V lost 3 bases, J lost 3 bases, and 12 bases lay in between. This CDR3 region has 14 residues. Germline V CDR1 and CDR2: SGHVS, FNYEAQ. The CDR3 sequence: CASSFRPSRYEQYF. The CDR3, as DNA: TGTGCCAGCAGCTTCCGGCCGAGTCGCTACGAGCAGTACTTC.

The V call is TRBV6-1, the J call TRBJ1-6; a weak D match, TRBD1 (5 bases). The germline CDR1 and CDR2 sequences are MNHNS and SASEGT. The CDR3 is made up of 16 amino acids. Trimming stripped 4 bases from V and 4 bases from J, with 14 bases between. CDR3 bases: TGTGCCAGCAGTGGGGGACGTGGCGGGTATAATTCACCCCTCCACTTT. This sequence encodes CASSGGRGGYNSPLHF.

The DNA for the CDR3 is TGTGCCAGCACCTACTCCGGGACTTCCTACGAGCAGTACTTC. The encoded protein is CASTYSGTSYEQYF. The rearrangement joins TRBV6-6 to TRBJ2-7; possible D gene TRBD2, 6 bases. The V gene lost 7 bases and the J gene lost 1 base, with 14 bases spanning the gap. In germline, CDR1 is MNHNY, CDR2 SVGAGI (reference sequence). CDR3 length: 14 residues.

The chain combines TRBV19 with TRBJ2-7; no definite D call. V was trimmed by 9 bases and J by 3 bases, leaving 12 bases between them. The CDR3 totals 12 residues. CDR1 is LNHDA, CDR2 SQIVND, per germline (reference sequence). The CDR3: CARISIYYEQYF. CDR3 sequence (DNA): TGTGCCAGAATTTCGATCTACTACGAGCAGTACTTC.

V usage is TRBV29-1 and J usage is TRBJ1-2, with 8 bases identical to TRBD1. Germline V lookup: CDR1 SQVTM, CDR2 ANQGSEA. The J segment lost 6 bases and the V segment lost 8 bases, leaving 14 bases of the junction unmatched. This CDR3 is 14 amino acids long. The CDR3 region has the DNA TGCAGCCCCAGGGGGTCCACAGGGGGTGATGGCTACACCTTC. Translating gives CSPRGSTGGDGYTF.

This clone showed up just a few times. This rearrangement joins TRBV7-2 to TRBJ2-3; 11 bases agree with TRBD2. V lost 2 bases and J lost 2; bases outside the gene matches: 3. The CDR3 runs to 16 residues. CDR1 SGHTA and CDR2 FQGNSA come from the germline V gene. The CDR3 here is CASSLIAGGITDTQYF. The CDR3 bases are TGTGCCAGCAGCTTAATAGCGGGGGGGATCACAGATACGCAGTATTTT.

V is TRBV28 and J is TRBJ1-5; D call uncertain. Germline V gene data show CDR1 as MDHEN and CDR2 as SYDVKM. The CDR3 is 15 residues long. The V gene lost 2 bases and the J gene lost 2 bases, with 10 bases spanning the gap. Written as DNA, the CDR3 is TGTGCCAGCAGTTTAAGATTATGGGGCAATCAGCCCCAGCATTTT. Translation: CASSLRLWGNQPQHF.

The chain combines TRBV28 with TRBJ1-5; weak D call: TRBD1 (6 bases). The CDR3 spans 14 residues. Germline V gene data show CDR1 as MDHEN and CDR2 as SYDVKM. V gave up 1 base and J gave up 4 bases, with 8 bases separating them. CDR3 nucleotides: TGTGCCAGCAGTTTATTCGGACAGAATCAGCCCCAGCATTTT. It yields the protein CASSLFGQNQPQHF.

This clone showed up just a few times. The CDR3 nucleotides are TGTGCCAGCAGTCTAAGTACCAATCAGCCCCAGCATTTT. This codes for CASSLSTNQPQHF. V and J are TRBV6-1 and TRBJ1-5; D is unresolved. The CDR3 is 13 amino acids. Germline CDR1 is MNHNS and CDR2 is SASEGT. Deletions cut 5 bases from V and 3 bases from J, with 8 bases between.

The CDR3 DNA follows: TGTGCCAGCAGTACGGACCAGGGAGGGGAGACCCAGTACTTC. Its protein is CASSTDQGGETQYF. The genes are TRBV6-6 and TRBJ2-5; 7 nucleotides agree with TRBD2. Germline values: CDR1 MNHNY, CDR2 SVGAGI (reference sequence). CDR3 length: 14 amino acids. J lost 5 bases, V lost 5 bases, and 8 bases had no gene match.

CDR3 DNA sequence: TGCGCCAGCAGCCAGCTCGGTCTGGGGACCCAGTACTTC. Protein product: CASSQLGLGTQYF. The V call is TRBV4-1, the J call TRBJ2-5; D remains ambiguous. Germline CDR1 is MGHRA and CDR2 is YSYEKL. The CDR3 length is 13 residues. With 3 bases removed from V and 7 bases from J, the gap between germline ends came to 12 bases.

Only a few counts were recorded for this clone. This rearrangement joins TRBV10-3 to TRBJ2-1, with 13 bases matching TRBD2. This CDR3 is built from 17 residues. J lost 12 bases, V lost 5 bases, and 16 bases had no gene match. The V gene's germline CDR1 is ENHRY and CDR2 SYGVKD. Written as DNA, the CDR3 is TGTGCCATCAGTAAGGACGGCGGACTAGCGGGGGCGCGGGGGCAGTTCTTC. Its translation: CAISKDGGLAGARGQFF.

This chain joins TRBV27 and TRBJ2-1, with TRBD2 matching over 9 bases. The CDR3 consists of 16 residues. Germline lookup yields CDR1 MNHEY and CDR2 SMNVEV (reference sequence). Germline trimming cut 6 bases from V and 7 bases from J; bases unmatched to any gene: 13. The CDR3 DNA is TGTGCCAGCAGCCGGAAGAGGGCGGGGGGGATAAATGAGCAGTTCTTC. This gives the protein CASSRKRAGGINEQFF.

This chain connects TRBV5-1 to TRBJ2-5; tentatively, D is TRBD2 (8 bases). The CDR3 has 16 amino acids. Trimming cost V 3 bases and J 10 bases, with 25 bases left between them. Germline V CDR1 and CDR2: SGHRS, YFSETQ. This chain's CDR3 is CASSSVAGPAPGGQYF. The CDR3 nucleotides are TGCGCCAGCAGCTCCGTAGCGGGACCGGCGCCAGGGGGCCAGTACTTC.

The chain has TRBV9 and TRBJ1-4; D is uncertain. CDR3 size: 15 residues. V was clipped by 0 bases and J by 5 bases, with 11 bases between them. Germline loops: CDR1 SGDLS, CDR2 YYNGEE. The CDR3 loop reads CASSVEGRPNEKLFF. The CDR3 bases are TGTGCCAGCAGCGTAGAAGGGCGCCCAAATGAAAAACTGTTTTTT.

This clone was recorded once. The chain joins TRBV25-1 to TRBJ2-3; no clear D gene. Between the trimmed V and J ends, which lost 2 bases and 0 bases, there was a span of 9 bases. CDR1 is MGHDK, CDR2 SYGVNS, per germline. This CDR3 has 15 amino acids. The CDR3 region has the DNA TGTGCCAGCAGTGAAACCAGGTTTAGCACAGATACGCAGTATTTT. Protein product: CASSETRFSTDTQYF.

The chain employs TRBV15 and TRBJ2-1; maybe TRBD2 (5 bases). CDR1 and CDR2 (germline): LNHNV, YYDKDF (reference sequence). V gave up 1 base and J gave up 12 bases, with 13 bases separating them. This CDR3 region has 13 residues. In DNA, the CDR3 is TGTGCCACCAGCAGAGGGTCGTTGGGGAGGCAGTTCTTC. This sequence encodes CATSRGSLGRQFF. The variable domain in full, completed from reference TRBV15 and TRBJ2-1, reads DAMVIQNPRYQVTQFGKPVTLSCSQTLNHNVMYWYQQKSSQAPKLLFHYYDKDFNNEADTPDNFQSRRPNTSFCFLDIRSPGLGDTAMYLCATSRGSLGRQFFGPGTRLTVL.

The chain recombines TRBV11-2 with TRBJ2-1; D may correspond to TRBD1 or TRBD2 (5 bases each). The CDR3 spans 17 residues. The germline gives CDR1 SGHAT, CDR2 FQNNGV. Trimming took off 1 base at V and 8 bases at J, with 21 bases between the two ends. In DNA, the CDR3 is TGTGCCAGCAGCTTAGGGAATTCGGCTCCCGTGGGGGATGAGCAGTTCTTC. This translates into CASSLGNSAPVGDEQFF.

The chain joins TRBV15 to TRBJ2-5; unclear D gene. V shed 5 bases and J shed 1 base, with 8 bases lying between them. Germline V gives CDR1 LNHNV, CDR2 YYDKDF (reference sequence). The CDR3 runs 13 residues. CDR3 nucleotide sequence: TGTGCCACCAGCGCTCTGTCCCAAGAGACCCAGTACTTC. The encoded protein is CATSALSQETQYF.

This clone has just one count. V gene TRBV9 combines with J gene TRBJ2-2; TRBD2 might be the D (7 bases). Germline V gene sequence: CDR1 SGDLS, CDR2 YYNGEE. V gave up 4 bases and J gave up 2 bases, with 15 bases separating them. CDR3 length: 16 residues. The CDR3 is CASSLPGGPNTGELFF. The CDR3 DNA sequence: TGTGCCAGCAGCCTCCCGGGGGGCCCTAACACCGGGGAGCTGTTTTTT.

The chain recombines TRBV2 with TRBJ2-2, with D perhaps matching TRBD1 (5 bases). Trimming took 10 bases from V and 1 from J, leaving 13 bases between them. The CDR3 extends over 14 amino acids. Per germline, CDR1 SNHLY and CDR2 FYNNEI. The CDR3, as DNA: TGTGCCATACGACAGCTAAAGAACACCGGGGAGCTGTTTTTT. Its translation is CAIRQLKNTGELFF.